These 13 T cell receptor beta chains share one sample of origin, sequenced in a study of T-cell memory formation after mild COVID-19. One entry per CDR3 protein results from TCRdb running MiXCR on the 5' RACE reads. Of approximately 440,000 distinct CDR3 sequences in the sample, approximately 20% were seen once. Material for sequencing was PBMCs or a T cell subset sorted from them (not recorded which). The receptors derive from an adult woman who had mild COVID-19 (a few samples of this study predate the infection). Cell type and time point are not known.

The chain couples TRBV4-2 to TRBJ2-1; no firm D call. The CDR3 has 13 amino acids. The germline gives CDR1 LGHNA, CDR2 YNFKEQ. The ends were cut back, 0 bases at V and 8 bases at J, with 8 bases in the middle. CDR3 loop: CASSQEWSDEQFF. DNA of the CDR3: TGTGCCAGCAGCCAAGAATGGAGCGATGAGCAGTTCTTC.

The chain carries TRBV20-1 and TRBJ2-3; TRBD2 matches 14 bases. Germline trimming cut 4 bases from V and 2 bases from J; bases unmatched to any gene: 5. The CDR3 totals 16 residues. From germline, CDR1 is DFQATT and CDR2 SNEGSKA (reference sequence). The CDR3 loop is CSAIRLAGGYTDTQYF. The CDR3 nucleotides read TGCAGTGCTATTCGACTAGCGGGAGGGTACACAGATACGCAGTATTTT.

This clonotype has ten or more counts. The chain couples TRBV6-2 or TRBV6-3 to TRBJ1-2, with 8 bases aligning to TRBD1. Per the germline V gene, CDR1 is MNHEY and CDR2 is SVGEGT. The length of the CDR3 is 13 residues. The junction had 7 bases not matched to a gene; V was cut back by 5 bases and J by 8 bases. This chain's CDR3 is CASSPTGARGYTF. The CDR3 coding sequence is TGTGCCAGCAGTCCGACAGGGGCGCGAGGCTACACCTTC.

J is TRBJ2-3 and V is TRBV20-1; 7 bases match TRBD2. CDR3 length: 15 residues. Per germline, CDR1 DFQATT and CDR2 SNEGSKA (reference sequence). The V segment lost 7 bases and the J segment 0 bases; nucleotides outside the gene matches: 10. The CDR3 here is CSGRPSGSSTDTQYF. Written as DNA, the CDR3 is TGCAGTGGCCGTCCTAGCGGCTCTAGCACAGATACGCAGTATTTT.

The chain carries TRBV6-5 and TRBJ2-1; D is tentatively TRBD1 or TRBD2 (5 bases each). Between the trimmed V and J ends, which lost 0 bases and 0 bases, there was a span of 15 bases. The CDR3 runs to 18 residues. Germline CDR1 is MNHEY and CDR2 is SVGAGI. The CDR3 sequence is CASSYSRGPGGSYNEQFF. The CDR3 DNA follows: TGTGCCAGCAGTTACTCAAGGGGTCCTGGGGGCTCCTACAATGAGCAGTTCTTC.

In its sample, this clonotype was seen many times. The rearrangement uses TRBV6-2 or TRBV6-3 and TRBJ2-2; no definite D call. V was shortened by 6 bases and J by 3 bases, with 14 bases between the two germline ends. Looked up from germline, CDR1 is MNHEY and CDR2 is SVGEGT. This CDR3 has 15 residues. The CDR3 region is CASRLGRADTGELFF. The DNA for the CDR3 is TGTGCCAGCAGGTTGGGTAGGGCCGACACCGGGGAGCTGTTTTTT.

The J gene is TRBJ2-7, the V gene TRBV7-2; possible D gene TRBD1, 6 bases. The CDR3 loop spans 12 amino acids. V gave up 5 bases and J gave up 4 bases, with 9 bases separating them. Per the germline V gene, CDR1 is SGHTA and CDR2 is FQGNSA. The DNA of the CDR3 is TGTGCCAGCAGCGTCGGGACATACGAGCAGTACTTC. Translated: CASSVGTYEQYF.

This sequence joins TRBV6-1 and TRBJ2-7; D gene unclear. This CDR3 comprises 14 residues. Trimming stripped 2 bases from V and 4 bases from J, with 12 bases between. The germline V gene has CDR1 MNHNS and CDR2 SASEGT. CDR3 sequence (DNA): TGTGCCAGCAGTGAACTAGGCTTCCTTTACGAGCAGTACTTC. It is translated as CASSELGFLYEQYF.

This clonotype was counted between two and nine times. The rearrangement links TRBV7-9 to TRBJ1-1; D gene uncertain. Trimming took off 1 base at V and 6 bases at J, with 12 bases between the two ends. The CDR3 runs 14 residues. CDR1 and CDR2 (germline): SEHNR, FQNEAQ (reference sequence). The CDR3 loop reads CASSLEGLPSEAFF. DNA of the CDR3: TGTGCCAGCAGCTTAGAGGGCCTACCCTCTGAAGCTTTCTTT.

This sequence joins TRBV20-1 and TRBJ2-7; 10 nucleotides align to TRBD2. The germline V gene encodes CDR1 DFQATT and CDR2 SNEGSKA (reference sequence). J lost 8 bases, V lost 3 bases, and 10 bases had no gene match. The CDR3 runs to 14 residues. This CDR3 is CSARVSGGPAQQYF. CDR3 DNA sequence: TGCAGTGCTAGGGTTAGCGGGGGGCCAGCCCAGCAGTACTTC.

A few counts support this clonotype. The chain recombines TRBV5-6 with TRBJ1-6, with 10 bases aligning to TRBD1. CDR1 is SGHDT, CDR2 YYEEEE, per germline. The CDR3 contains 16 residues. V trimming: 4 bases; J trimming: 5 bases; junction bases outside the gene matches: 6. CDR3 loop: CASSRSGTGDNSPLHF. The CDR3 DNA sequence: TGTGCCAGCAGCCGGTCCGGGACAGGGGATAATTCACCCCTCCACTTT.

In its sample, this clonotype was seen many times. This chain joins TRBV11-2 and TRBJ2-3; no firm D call. CDR1 is SGHAT and CDR2 is FQNNGV in the germline V gene. Trimming stripped 3 bases from V and 2 bases from J, with 9 bases between. The CDR3 runs to 14 residues. The CDR3 reads CASSLDLTTDTQYF. In nucleotides, the CDR3 is TGTGCCAGCAGCTTGGACCTCACCACAGATACGCAGTATTTT.

This clonotype came up a few times. The CDR3, as DNA: TGCGCCAGCAGCCCCGGACAGGGAGTGAAGACCCAGTACTTC. This gives the protein CASSPGQGVKTQYF. The genes are TRBV5-1 and TRBJ2-5; TRBD1 agrees at 8 bases. The CDR3 totals 14 residues. Germline loops: CDR1 SGHRS, CDR2 YFSETQ. With V trimmed by 4 bases and J by 6 bases, 8 bases remained unmatched.